This is a list of T cell receptor beta chains from one sample in a study of cytomegalovirus exposure and HLA in healthy donors. TCRdb keeps only in-frame clones here, not all; method: immunoSEQ multiplex PCR. The sample lists over 110,000 clones; about 83% were seen once. The sample was PBMCs. The receptors here all came from a woman younger than 45 in good health and CMV-seronegative. The CDR3 runs from the conserved cysteine through the conserved F or W.

V gene	J gene	CDR3 protein
TRBV4-3	TRBJ2-1	CASSPRRGGGNEQFF
TRBV20-1	TRBJ1-1	CSARGQTEAFF
TRBV19	TRBJ1-5	CASSIGDTNHQPQHF
TRBV14	TRBJ2-3	CASSQELAGGPTQYF
TRBV7-2	TRBJ2-5	CASSFSPTQYF
TRBV6-5	TRBJ2-7	CASSTGTKKIYEQYF
TRBV6-5	TRBJ2-7	CASSSPGQGLSEQYF
TRBV2	TRBJ2-3	CASSEALLGGTDTQYF
TRBV10-2	TRBJ2-7	CASTTGQGSYEQYF
TRBV19	TRBJ1-5	CASTPGWNGVNQPQHF
TRBV4-1	TRBJ2-7	CASSQERRRGNYEQYF
TRBV5-1	TRBJ2-3	CASSIGLAGGRRDTQYF
TRBV7-9	TRBJ1-3	CASSSGTEGNTIYF
TRBV7-9	TRBJ2-5	CASSLPGQPTHF
TRBV30	TRBJ1-2	CAWSTNRGGYGYTF
TRBV28	TRBJ1-1	CASRHTGSSETEAFF
TRBV7-2	TRBJ2-7	CASSFTGGPYEQYF
TRBV4-1	TRBJ1-2	CASSQQTGILYGYTF
TRBV4-3	TRBJ1-4	CASSQGQPTNEKLFF
TRBV2	TRBJ1-2	CASRVGGQVANYGYTF
TRBV5-1	TRBJ2-3	CASSSNRDRATDTQYF
TRBV7-6	TRBJ1-2	CASSLTTEGQGGYGYTF
TRBV2	TRBJ1-2	CASSEWIGQGSGYTF
TRBV6-5	TRBJ1-1	CASTPAGGASTEAFF
TRBV6-1	TRBJ1-5	CASSEGLNQPQHF
TRBV30	TRBJ1-5	CAWSVGTVNQPQHF
TRBV6-6	TRBJ2-7	CASSSQGYYEQYF
TRBV19	TRBJ1-3	CASSSVGATGNTIYF
TRBV29-1	TRBJ2-7	CSVSAGTTSYEQYF
TRBV19	TRBJ1-5	CASSEGQPNQPQHF
TRBV19	TRBJ2-6	CASSLRSGAVRGANVLTF
TRBV7-8	TRBJ2-7	CASSQSTSGAAYEQYF
TRBV21-1	TRBJ2-1	CASSPHQRTSGKYNEQFF
TRBV6-1	TRBJ2-2	CASVGRLNTGELFF
TRBV7-6	TRBJ1-1	CASSSGQPNTEAFF
TRBV5-1	TRBJ2-1	CASSLASGLYNEQFF
TRBV5-1	TRBJ2-1	CASSWEAGRHNEQFF
TRBV12-2	TRBJ1-1	CASRVDREKPMDTEAFF
TRBV6-5	TRBJ2-5	CASGAWETQYF
TRBV7-6	TRBJ2-3	CASSLRRGGPDTQYF
TRBV7-3	TRBJ2-1	CARILAGGPYNEQFF
TRBV10-3	TRBJ1-5	CAISDGQGSNQPQHF
TRBV5-1	TRBJ1-5	CASSPRTPSNQPQHF
TRBV2	TRBJ1-2	CASVRQGNYGYTF
TRBV4-2	TRBJ1-2	CASSQAGTGELYGYTF
TRBV11-3	TRBJ2-2	CASSLGWGPSNTGELFF
TRBV11-2	TRBJ2-3	CASSLDLARRTDTQYF
TRBV2	TRBJ1-1	CASRERAGTLAFF
TRBV15	TRBJ1-4	CATSRDFVDEKLFF
TRBV6-6	TRBJ1-3	CASSSGTGGSGNTIYF
TRBV2	TRBJ1-2	CASTGTTNYGYTF
TRBV4-1	TRBJ2-2	CASSQQQGSGDTGELFF